This passage covers 8 T cell receptor beta chains from one sample sequenced in a study of blood T cell repertoires in COVID-19. The protocol was immunoSEQ multiplex PCR, while the TCRdb copy is restricted to in-frame clones and leaves out a portion. The sample includes some 290,000 clones, approximately 90% of them seen just once. What was sequenced was PBMCs or T cells enriched from blood (not recorded which). The receptors shown here come from a woman aged 25 to 39 who had been exposed to COVID-19.

The rearrangement links TRBV20-1 to TRBJ2-1; no definite D call. V was pared by 3 bases and J by 3 bases, with 15 bases between. CDR3 length: 15 amino acids. Germline values: CDR1 DFQATT, CDR2 SNEGSKA (reference sequence). The CDR3 coding sequence is TGCAGTGCTAGTGGTTTACTGCACGGCTACAATGAGCAGTTCTTC. Its translation is CSASGLLHGYNEQFF.

The chain has TRBV25-1 and TRBJ1-4, with D maybe TRBD1 (5 bases). The CDR3 has 13 residues. Germline-derived CDR1 and CDR2 are MGHDK and SYGVNS. V was clipped by 3 bases and J by 8 bases, with 10 bases between them. In nucleotides, the CDR3 is TGTGCCAGCAGTGATCAGGGAAGGGAAAAACTGTTTTTT. It codes for CASSDQGREKLFF.

This clone was found a few times. The identical CDR3 is also encoded by other nucleotide sequences in the sample. CDR3 nucleotide sequence: TGTGCCAGCTCCCCCGGTGGAGGAGAGACCCAGTACTTC. Protein: CASSPGGGETQYF. The chain carries TRBV18 and TRBJ2-5; D is possibly TRBD2 (5 bases). V was clipped by 6 bases and J by 4 bases, with 12 bases between them. The CDR3 contains 13 residues. The germline V gene has CDR1 KGHSH and CDR2 LQKENI. Based on the CDR3 plus reference TRBV18 and TRBJ2-5, the full variable domain is NAGVMQNPRHLVRRRGQEARLRCSPMKGHSHVYWYRQLPEEGLKFMVYLQKENIIDESGMPKERFSAEFPKEGPSILRIQQVVRGDSAAYFCASSPGGGETQYFGPGTRLLVL.

The chain carries TRBV11-3 and TRBJ2-3; 12 positions match TRBD2. Trimming cost V 5 bases and J 11 bases; bases outside gene matches: 5. Germline CDR1 reads SGHNT; CDR2 reads YENEEA. The CDR3 is 13 residues long. The CDR3 reads CASSQTSGGQQYF. DNA for the CDR3: TGTGCCAGCAGCCAGACTAGCGGGGGCCAGCAGTATTTT.

V usage is TRBV6-2 or TRBV6-3 and J usage is TRBJ2-7; a weak D match, TRBD1 (6 bases). CDR1 is MNHEY, CDR2 SVGEGT, per germline. This CDR3 region has 14 residues. V was pared by 1 base and J by 4 bases, with 11 bases between. The CDR3 sequence: CASSYYRVTYEQYF. The DNA of the CDR3 is TGTGCCAGCAGTTACTACAGGGTGACGTACGAGCAGTACTTC.

The V and J genes are TRBV9 and TRBJ1-3, with 7 bases that match TRBD1. J was trimmed by 3 bases and V by 1 base; bases with no gene match: 7. This CDR3 is built from 16 residues. Germline V lookup: CDR1 SGDLS, CDR2 YYNGEE. The CDR3 nucleotides read TGTGCCAGCAGCGTAAGGTCAGGGGGAGATGGAAACACCATATATTTT. Translating gives CASSVRSGGDGNTIYF.

This clone was detected only once. J is TRBJ1-1 and V is TRBV19; 7 positions agree with TRBD1. The germline V gene encodes CDR1 LNHDA and CDR2 SQIVND (reference sequence). This CDR3 region has 14 residues. V was pared by 7 bases and J by 7 bases, with 12 bases of the junction left unmatched. CDR3 in amino acids: CASIFGRGDGEAFF. The DNA for the CDR3 is TGTGCCAGTATCTTTGGCAGGGGGGATGGTGAAGCTTTCTTT.

The J gene is TRBJ2-5, the V gene TRBV5-6; 7 bases are a match to TRBD1. The length of the CDR3 is 17 residues. The germline gives CDR1 SGHDT, CDR2 YYEEEE. The J segment lost 1 base and the V segment lost 2 bases, leaving 11 bases of the junction unmatched. The CDR3 sequence is CASSFYRGYPIQETQYF. The CDR3 bases are TGTGCCAGCAGCTTTTACAGGGGCTATCCGATCCAAGAGACCCAGTACTTC.